This TCR beta chain comes out of a study of shared clonotypes between healthy human individuals. The table came from immunoSEQ multiplex PCR; TCRdb's copy has only in-frame clones and leaves some out. The data show about 490,000 clones, less than 80% seen once. Deletions cut 3 bases from V and 6 bases from J, with 15 bases between. This CDR3 comprises 15 residues. Germline V gene sequence: CDR1 SGHRS, CDR2 YFSETQ. This receptor was obtained from a woman aged 40 to 55 in good health. Some clones in this sample may be carry-over from other donors' samples. The chain employs TRBV5-1 and TRBJ1-4, with D possibly TRBD1 on 5 matching bases. The specimen was PBMCs. In DNA, the CDR3 is TGCGCCAGCAGCTCCGAGGGCAGGGCGCATGAAAAACTGTTTTTT. This translates into CASSSEGRAHEKLFF.